The T cell receptor beta chain described here comes from a study of cytomegalovirus exposure and HLA in healthy donors. The PCR used 60 Vbeta and 13 Jbeta primers. Clones were sequenced by immunoSEQ multiplex PCR, and TCRdb holds only the in-frame ones, with some missing. The sample has approximately 100,000 clones; around 84% are singletons. This receptor was taken from a man between 35 and 55 years old in good health and CMV-seropositive. Material for sequencing was PBMCs.

The CDR3 DNA sequence: TGTGCCAGCAGCCAGAATCCCGGGACAGGGTTTGGCATTCAGTACTTC. Protein sequence: CASSQNPGTGFGIQYF. This rearrangement joins TRBV11-3 to TRBJ2-4, with 9 bases fitting TRBD1. Germline CDR1 reads SGHNT; CDR2 reads YENEEA. This CDR3 is 16 amino acids long. Trimming cost V 5 bases and J 9 bases; bases outside gene matches: 14.